One sample yielded the 20 T cell receptor beta chains listed below, sequenced in a study of preoperative IRX-2 immunotherapy in early breast cancer. The sample's treatment: preoperative locoregional IRX-2 cytokine immunotherapy. Assay: immunoSEQ multiplex PCR; the TCRdb copy retains only in-frame clones and omits some. The table lists about 26,000 clones, over 75% of them singletons, with 1% to 1.5% in the top ten. This material consisted of lymph node tissue, taken after IRX-2 immunotherapy. The source is a human donor with breast cancer.

This clone appeared a single time. This chain links TRBV19 with TRBJ1-2; possible D gene TRBD1, 6 bases. Germline V CDR1 and CDR2: LNHDA, SQIVND (reference sequence). V was shortened by 7 bases and J by 5 bases, with 17 bases between the two germline ends. The length of the CDR3 is 14 residues. CDR3 sequence: CASTLQGQEYGYTF. CDR3 nucleotides: TGTGCCAGTACACTGCAGGGACAAGAATATGGCTACACCTTC.

The sample holds one count of this clone. This chain connects TRBV30 to TRBJ1-2; TRBD1 matches 8 bases. The V gene end was trimmed by 4 bases and the J gene end by 4 bases; junction bases not matched to a gene: 2. CDR1 GTSNPN and CDR2 SVGIG come from the germline V gene (reference sequence). The CDR3 sequence is 12 residues long. The CDR3 loop reads CAWNQGAYGYTF. CDR3 sequence (DNA): TGTGCCTGGAATCAGGGGGCCTATGGCTACACCTTC.

V is TRBV10-2 and J is TRBJ2-3, with 9 nucleotides matching TRBD1. Trimming removed 7 bases from V and 4 bases from J; junction bases left unmatched: 3. CDR3 length: 13 amino acids. Germline V gene lookup returns CDR1 WSHSY and CDR2 SAAADI. CDR3 amino acids: CASMRQGADTQYF. DNA for the CDR3: TGCGCCAGCATGAGACAGGGGGCAGATACGCAGTATTTT.

The chain has TRBV30 and TRBJ1-1; D gene uncertain. The germline V gene encodes CDR1 GTSNPN and CDR2 SVGIG (reference sequence). The V gene lost 0 bases and the J gene lost 1 base, with 9 bases spanning the gap. The CDR3 contains 14 residues. CDR3 loop: CAWSVWQKNTEAFF. In DNA form, the CDR3 reads TGTGCCTGGAGTGTATGGCAAAAGAACACTGAAGCTTTCTTT.

The rearrangement links TRBV2 to TRBJ2-1; TRBD2 aligns across 9 bases. V was pared by 5 bases and J by 5 bases, with 4 bases of the junction left unmatched. The CDR3 runs to 14 residues. Germline V gene lookup returns CDR1 SNHLY and CDR2 FYNNEI. In nucleotides, the CDR3 is TGTGCCAGCAGTCCCAGCGGGGGGCACAATGAGCAGTTCTTC. Translated, it gives CASSPSGGHNEQFF.

V and J are TRBV11-3 and TRBJ1-1; TRBD1 aligns across 8 bases. This CDR3 region has 15 residues. The ends lost 5 bases at V and 11 bases at J; junction bases unmatched: 16. The germline V gene has CDR1 SGHNT and CDR2 YENEEA. The CDR3 region is CASSERTGYTLGAFF. The CDR3 bases are TGTGCCAGCAGCGAACGGACAGGGTACACCCTTGGCGCTTTCTTT.

J is TRBJ1-1 and V is TRBV7-5; the DNA was not used to check the table's D call, TRBD1. TRBV7-5 is a pseudogene. The CDR3 extends over 14 amino acids. The CDR3 loop reads CASSPQGLNTEAFF. The CDR3 bases are TGTGCCAGCAGCCCGCAGGGTTTGAACACTGAAGCTTTCTTT.

CDR3 in DNA: TGTGCCAGCAGTTACTCAGGACCTCGAGAGCAGTTCTTC. Protein sequence: CASSYSGPREQFF. This sequence joins TRBV6-8 and TRBJ2-1; D not resolved. Trimming stripped 0 bases from V and 10 bases from J, with 10 bases between. Germline loops: CDR1 MNHGY, CDR2 SAAAGT. This CDR3 has 13 amino acids.

V and J are TRBV19 and TRBJ1-5; TRBD1 matches at 8 bases. Per the germline V gene, CDR1 is LNHDA and CDR2 is SQIVND (reference sequence). Trimming removed 7 bases from V and 4 bases from J; junction bases left unmatched: 6. The CDR3 is made up of 14 amino acids. The CDR3 protein is CASNPGQENQPQHF. The CDR3 DNA sequence: TGTGCCAGTAATCCGGGACAGGAGAATCAGCCCCAGCATTTT.

V is TRBV2 and J is TRBJ2-1; perhaps D is TRBD1 or TRBD2 (5 bases each). The V end lost 7 bases, the J end lost 3 bases, and 19 bases lay between the germline ends. Germline V gives CDR1 SNHLY, CDR2 FYNNEI. The CDR3 contains 16 residues. The CDR3: CASNPRGRNIYNEQFF. In nucleotides, the CDR3 is TGTGCCAGCAACCCCCGGGGCCGCAACATCTACAATGAGCAGTTCTTC.

The sample holds a few counts of this clone. The chain is built from TRBV18 and TRBJ2-2; either TRBD1 or TRBD2 may supply D (5 bases each). Germline V gene data show CDR1 as KGHSH and CDR2 as LQKENI. The CDR3 is made up of 17 amino acids. The V and J ends lost 1 base and 7 bases respectively, with 19 bases between them. The CDR3 nucleotides read TGTGCCAGCTCACCACTGGGACGCTCCCGACGGTACGGGGAGCTGTTTTTT. As protein: CASSPLGRSRRYGELFF.

The chain links TRBV5-1 to TRBJ2-3, with a possible D match to TRBD2 (5 bases). Trimming left V 0 bases short and J 6 bases short, with 11 bases between. The CDR3 consists of 14 residues. CDR1 SGHRS and CDR2 YFSETQ come from the germline V gene. The CDR3 nucleotides read TGCGCCAGCAGCTTGGGGCCTAGCAGCGATACGCAGTATTTT. Its protein is CASSLGPSSDTQYF.

The chain has TRBV5-1 and TRBJ2-5, with 8 bases that match TRBD2. This CDR3 contains 14 residues. Germline-derived CDR1 and CDR2 are SGHRS and YFSETQ. After removal of 6 bases from V and 5 bases from J, the junction contained 9 bases not matched to a gene. The CDR3 nucleotides are TGCGCCAGCACGTATTCGGGGGGGCAGGAGACCCAGTACTTC. Its translation is CASTYSGGQETQYF.

The rearrangement uses TRBV14 and TRBJ1-2; perhaps TRBD1 as D (6 bases). Germline CDR1 is SGHDN and CDR2 is FVKESK. The CDR3 contains 14 residues. With 4 bases removed from V and 2 bases from J, the gap between germline ends came to 11 bases. CDR3: CASSLRDKNYGYTF. DNA for the CDR3: TGTGCCAGCAGCCTTCGGGACAAAAACTATGGCTACACCTTC.

As DNA, the CDR3 is TGTGCCAGTAGTATCGGCGGGGGGGCCGTCGAGCAGTTCTTC. Protein: CASSIGGGAVEQFF. The V gene is TRBV19, the J gene TRBJ2-1, with TRBD2 matching over 9 bases. CDR3 length equals 14 residues. V shed 3 bases, J shed 10 bases, and the junction held 7 bases outside the gene matches. The germline V gene encodes CDR1 LNHDA and CDR2 SQIVND (reference sequence).

V and J are TRBV5-1 and TRBJ1-1; 7 positions agree with TRBD1. The CDR3 covers 14 residues. Trimming removed 0 bases from V and 5 bases from J; junction bases left unmatched: 4. The V gene's germline CDR1 is SGHRS and CDR2 YFSETQ. The chain's CDR3 is CASSLGQGRTEAFF. As DNA, the CDR3 is TGCGCCAGCAGCTTGGGACAGGGTAGGACTGAAGCTTTCTTT.

The V call is TRBV6-7, the J call TRBJ2-5, with 11 bases fitting TRBD2. TRBV6-7 is an ORF for which the function is uncertain. The CDR3 runs 17 residues. Losses at the gene ends were 6 bases for V and 2 bases for J; bases not matched to a gene: 11. Here the CDR3 DNA reads TGTGCCAGCAGGACTAGCGGGGCTCACGCGGGGCAAGAGACCCAGTACTTC. It codes for CASRTSGAHAGQETQYF.

The chain combines TRBV19 with TRBJ2-7; possibly TRBD2 for D (6 bases). CDR3 length: 12 residues. CDR1 and CDR2 (germline): LNHDA, SQIVND (reference sequence). The V end was cut by 4 bases, the J end by 6 bases, with 10 bases between. CDR3 loop: CASSRKEGEQYV. The CDR3 DNA reads TGTGCCAGTAGTAGGAAGGAGGGCGAGCAGTACGTC.

The chain joins TRBV5-5 to TRBJ1-4; TRBD1 might be the D (5 bases). CDR1 SGHKS and CDR2 YYEKEE come from the germline V gene (reference sequence). V was shortened by 4 bases and J by 3 bases, with 13 bases between the two germline ends. This CDR3 comprises 15 residues. The CDR3 spells CASSPGGTANEKLFF. CDR3 nucleotide sequence: TGTGCCAGCAGCCCCGGGGGGACGGCTAATGAAAAACTGTTTTTT.

This chain links TRBV6-8 with TRBJ1-2; weak D call: TRBD1 (5 bases). CDR1 and CDR2 (germline): MNHGY, SAAAGT. V shed 7 bases and J shed 8 bases, with 14 bases lying between them. This CDR3 comprises 12 residues. CDR3 DNA sequence: TGTGCCAGCAAGGCTGGGGGTCCGGGCTACACCTTC. The encoded protein is CASKAGGPGYTF.